This T cell receptor (beta chain) derives from a study of cytomegalovirus exposure and HLA in healthy donors (dated by TCRdb to 2016 to 2017). A note on the overall study: An earlier analysis of approximately 600 of the donors reported 250 to 300 Gb of sequence data and 120 million or so unique TCR beta sequences from some 180 million T cells. In the later analysis, no new phenotypic data were used to find candidate immune exposures; instead, reliance was placed on TCR beta sequences and their occurrence across donors. A later analysis re-examined previously published TCR beta repertoires from 600 to 700 donors and added high-resolution HLA genotyping to investigate patterns of TCR occurrence. Of the approximately 400 genotyped donors, over 70% fell in the genetic ancestry cluster associated with self-reported Caucasian donors. The number of donors typed differed by locus, with roughly 620-640 for A, B, C, DRB1 and DQB1, roughly 520 for DQA1, 600 to 610 for DPA1, and about 450 for DPB1. In a later genetic analysis, genome-wide SNP genotypes for about 55% of the roughly 670 donors were used, and that subset was treated as a discovery cohort. Both class I and class II loci were covered by HLA typing, at four-digit resolution. The study aimed to test whether signatures of past pathogen exposure could be identified by cataloging public T cell receptors. Along with the roughly 710-subject first cohort, a separate validation cohort of around 120 different subjects was used. Alongside the repertoire data, information on donor age, sex, ethnicity and CMV serostatus was compiled. Roughly 5 DR-DQ haplotypes were handled as single units for association and clustering, since linkage in the cohort was strong. An earlier analysis of roughly 580 of the donors used high-throughput TCR beta sequencing to judge whether each TCR beta V gene segment behaved as functional or pseudogenic. All discovery cohort repertoires had been generated using a single sequencing platform. Among 300 to 500 genotyped donors of the cohort, an average of approximately 240,000 unique TCR beta nucleotide sequences was sequenced per donor, of which 15% to 20% were non-productive. The study profiled the T cell repertoires of under 850 subjects by immunosequencing and related them to cytomegalovirus serostatus. High-throughput TCR immunosequencing, statistical association of individual TCRs with disease status, and machine learning were combined to predict cytomegalovirus infection status. About 310 gigabases of sequencing data and 78 million or so unique TCR sequences were included in an early release covering about 700 HLA-typed donors.

The research as a whole found: Most TCR sequences were observed very rarely across donors, whereas some public TCRs were present in many individuals. A further reported finding was that TCR beta sequences accurately predicted the HLA-A and HLA-B alleles for most subjects in the first cohort. In a later analysis, HLA-associated TCR beta chains showed more clonal expansion and lower generation probabilities than non-associated chains that were equally common. In a later analysis, the rate of TCR association differed among HLA loci, with DRB1 alleles having the most associated TCRs and HLA-C alleles having the fewest. It was suggested by the authors that the approach could potentially be generalized to other disease states and immunological phenotypes. Because the 87-base-pair reads could not distinguish some IMGT-functional V segments, including TRBV6-2 and TRBV6-3, those segments were excluded. In an earlier analysis of some 500 of the donors, most TCR beta V segments were observed in productive rearrangements about 90% or about 30% of the time, broadly matching IMGT annotations. HLA typing was unavailable for some donors at each locus, so association tests used only the typed subset. Cytomegalovirus status was reported to be diagnosed by the classifier with high specificity and sensitivity in both the original and validation cohorts. According to a later genetic analysis, donors in an Asian-associated ancestry cluster had fewer N-insertions in productive TCRs than the approximately 630-donor mean. Presence/absence analyses assumed roughly uniform sequencing depth across donors, an assumption that may not hold. A cluster of highly shared sequence variants was judged likely to be a technical artifact of the sequencing pipeline. Only TCR beta chains were sequenced in this cohort, and the absence of alpha or paired-chain data limited detectable features. A later genetic analysis associated a missense DCLRE1C variant with V-gene and J-gene trimming of TCR beta chains, and an independent cohort replicated the association. Linkage disequilibrium might explain the correlated functional status among segregating V segments, but an unknown experimental factor could not be excluded. Most CMV-associated TCR beta chains appeared to be HLA-restricted in a later analysis, and the HLA associations seemed to be driven largely by CMV exposure. Assigning TCR associations to individual alleles was difficult when HLA alleles, especially DR and DQ, strongly co-occurred. The study listed over 150 TCR beta chains as associated with cytomegalovirus. Specific HLA alleles were associated with roughly 16,000 TCR beta sequences at a false discovery rate of 0.05 in a later analysis. A later analysis reported that several top co-occurrence clusters appeared linked to parvovirus B19, influenza, CMV and Epstein-Barr virus. In vitro tests confirmed that a few of the cytomegalovirus-associated TCR beta chains recognize cytomegalovirus antigens. Because counts were too low, roughly 16 rarely observed V segments, including chromosome 9 orphons, were left out of the earlier analysis of some 640 of the donors. The only immune exposure information available for the cohort was CMV serostatus.

Receptors were amplified or captured by the immunoSEQ multiplex PCR assay. The multiplex PCR relied on a mix of 60 forward primers for TCR Vbeta segments and 13 reverse primers for TCR Jbeta segments. Amplification of the CDR3 region of rearranged TCR beta genes was performed with a multiplex PCR assay on genomic DNA. Amplified TCR beta libraries were sequenced as 87-base-pair reads on the Illumina HiSeq System. The authors' analysis ran thus. A later analysis tallied 75 million to 85 million unique TCR beta chains across the approximately 670 repertoires, and some 10 million of those chains were shared by two or more donors. To remove PCR and sequencing errors, raw reads were error-corrected and collapsed into unique sequences using a nearest-neighbor algorithm that merged closely related sequences. Alignment of CDR3 sequences to IMGT reference sequences was used to assign V, D and J gene segments. For a sequence to be retained, at least a six-nucleotide match to both a V gene segment and a J gene segment was required. Rearrangements were called productive when the CDR3 lacked stop codons and stayed in frame with V and J; all others were non-productive. Following IMGT convention, CDR3 was defined as the stretch from the second conserved V-encoded cysteine up to the conserved J-encoded phenylalanine. The earlier analysis of more than 450 of the donors excluded sequences that lacked an unambiguous match to a single V gene segment. An earlier analysis of just under 600 of the donors called V segments functional above 56.7% productive rearrangements and segregating when the between-donor standard deviation exceeded 5%. A statistical classification framework was built for diagnosing cytomegalovirus status from the catalog of TCR beta chain sequences. A later analysis assigned V and J genes by comparing TCR nucleotide sequences with IMGT/GENE-DB human TR gene sequences. In a later analysis, CDR3 sequences and most-parsimonious VDJ recombination scenarios were assigned using the TCRdist pipeline. A later analysis defined each TCR beta chain by its CDR3 amino acid sequence plus V-gene family, and excluded reads lacking a unique V-gene family. A later analysis removed several hundred highly shared, low-generation-probability nucleotide sequences to deal with suspected cross-contamination and a sequencing artifact. A later analysis calculated a clonal expansion index for each public chain from normalized within-repertoire ranks of inferred template counts. In a later analysis, generation probabilities were computed using a VDJ recombination model fitted to out-of-frame rearrangements, and the results were checked against IGoR. In a later analysis, TCR-TCR, TCR-HLA and TCR-CMV co-occurrence was scored with hypergeometric tests, and a repertoire-size bias correction was applied to TCR pairs. A later analysis estimated false discovery rates by permuting HLA or CMV assignments 20 times. A later analysis grouped co-occurring TCRs with DBSCAN, adding TCRdist sequence similarity when clustering within HLA-allele-positive subsets. For co-occurrence clustering, repertoires with fewer than 30,000 or more than 120,000 public chains were excluded, along with four or five repertoires with anomalous nucleotide sharing. The table comes from immuneACCESS by way of TCRdb, which keeps in-frame sequences with V and J called. Part of the clones is missing from these tables; in studies checked, under half for an unresolved V gene and the rest for unknown reasons. V and J calls and clone size are given by that table; D and trimming were obtained from the DNA. The sample table lists about 130,000 clones, around 9% of them with a count of one. The ten largest clones take up 5.5% to 8% of the sample.

The cohort comprised more than 550 healthy bone marrow donors. At the time of sampling, all cohort members were nominally healthy, though unrecorded immune exposures were likely present. The donor was CMV seropositive and was included in the group of 250 to 350 seropositive cohort members. Each donor provided a peripheral blood sample, and peripheral blood mononuclear cells were used for TCR beta sequencing. Genomic DNA extraction from the blood cell samples was performed with the Qiagen DNeasy Blood Extraction Kit. Worth noting for this clone: Its antigen is still unknown. The DNA is left out, because the CDR3 cannot be placed on it with certainty; the CDR3 is given as TCRdb lists it.

In the germline V gene, CDR1 corresponds to KGHSH and CDR2 to LQKENI. From the cysteine up to the phenylalanine, the CDR3 has a length of 14 residues. This sequence uses TRBV18 and TRBJ2-2; no DNA check was done on the table's D call, TRBD2. The origin of this receptor is a woman aged 40 to 55 in good health and CMV-seropositive. Sequenced: PBMCs. The CDR3 in this case is CASSPSITPGSCFF.